This TCR beta chain is drawn from a study of T cell responses to AZD1222 COVID-19 vaccine. Notes on the study in general: Repertoire sampling happened only post peak T cell response. The study identified only five or six AZD1222 recipients as seropositive at baseline. Unmutated variant regions reportedly attract nearly half of all spike-specific TCRs.

Sequencing was performed with immunoSEQ multiplex PCR; in TCRdb, only in-frame clones are kept and a portion is missing. In the table there are approximately 110,000 clones, more than 70% of which are singletons. Germline CDR1 is KGHDR and CDR2 is SFDVKD. This CDR3 is built from 17 residues. V lost 5 bases and J lost 8, with 24 bases in between. Of note for this clone: Its antigen remains unknown.

This chain uses TRBV24-1 with TRBJ2-1; D possibly corresponds to TRBD2 (6 bases). This TCR was sampled from an adult in good health. The input for sequencing was peripheral blood, taken on day 0 of AZD1222 vaccination. The CDR3 reads CATSVHGGKGSMYEQFF. DNA for the CDR3: TGTGCCACCAGTGTCCATGGGGGGAAAGGGTCGATGTATGAGCAGTTCTTC.